The 16 T cell receptor beta chains reported below all come from one sample, sequenced in a study of PD-1 blockade in classical Hodgkin lymphoma. Time point given: newly diagnosed, previously untreated cHL patient sample. Generated by immunoSEQ multiplex PCR, the TCRdb table keeps only in-frame clones and is missing some. The repertoire holds roughly 7,000 clones, with around 76% as singletons. The sequencing sample was made of peripheral blood mononuclear cells (PBMCs). The origin of the receptors is a human donor with classical Hodgkin lymphoma.

This chain connects TRBV20-1 to TRBJ2-5, with 7 bases lining up with TRBD2. The V segment lost 5 bases and the J segment 13 bases; nucleotides outside the gene matches: 1. The CDR3 spans 8 residues. The germline gives CDR1 DFQATT, CDR2 SNEGSKA (reference sequence). The CDR3 DNA follows: TGCAGTGCTCGGGGGGTGTACTTC. Encoded protein: CSARGVYF.

The chain has TRBV5-6 and TRBJ2-7, with D unresolved. V shed 3 bases and J shed 0 bases, with 7 bases lying between them. Germline CDR1 reads SGHDT; CDR2 reads YYEEEE. CDR3 length: 13 residues. The CDR3 nucleotides are TGTGCCAGCAGCTCGGGTGGCTCCTACGAGCAGTACTTC. Protein: CASSSGGSYEQYF.

This clone is judged large (0.1 to 1%). The gene calls are TRBV5-1 and TRBJ2-1; TRBD2 agrees at 9 bases. In germline, CDR1 is SGHRS, CDR2 YFSETQ. This CDR3 comprises 17 residues. V dropped 0 bases and J dropped 6; count of bases not matched to a gene: 10. CDR3 nucleotides: TGCGCCAGCAGCTTGGGGCCGAGGCGGGGGGGCCTCAATGAGCAGTTCTTC. Amino acids: CASSLGPRRGGLNEQFF.

The gene calls are TRBV2 and TRBJ2-3; possible D gene TRBD1, 5 bases. Germline values: CDR1 SNHLY, CDR2 FYNNEI. V was trimmed by 2 bases and J by 3 bases, leaving 9 bases between them. This CDR3 comprises 14 residues. CDR3 DNA sequence: TGTGCCAGCAGTGAACTCAGGGCGACAGATACGCAGTATTTT. Translating it yields CASSELRATDTQYF.

The sample holds a few counts of this clone. The chain uses TRBV2 and TRBJ2-5; D not resolved. Germline V CDR1 and CDR2: SNHLY, FYNNEI. Trimming removed 8 bases from V and 1 base from J, with 11 bases in between. The CDR3 length is 13 residues. The CDR3 sequence: CASCPELQETQYF. CDR3 DNA: TGTGCCAGCTGTCCAGAACTCCAAGAGACCCAGTACTTC.

This rearrangement joins TRBV4-1 to TRBJ2-3, with D unresolved. CDR1 and CDR2 (germline): MGHRA, YSYEKL. This CDR3 is 12 amino acids long. The V gene lost 1 base and the J gene lost 10 bases, with 9 bases spanning the gap. CDR3 bases: TGCGCCAGCAGCCAAGGCTCCGATGCGCAGTATTTT. Translating it yields CASSQGSDAQYF.

This chain links TRBV2 with TRBJ1-1, with D maybe TRBD1 (6 bases). Germline V gene data show CDR1 as SNHLY and CDR2 as FYNNEI. V was clipped by 4 bases and J by 1 base, with 10 bases between them. This CDR3 is 14 amino acids long. DNA of the CDR3: TGTGCCAGCAGTGGGACAGTCCCGAACACTGAAGCTTTCTTT. It encodes CASSGTVPNTEAFF.

The chain has TRBV7-9 and TRBJ2-1; 9 bases are shared with TRBD2. V trimming: 4 bases; J trimming: 1 base; junction bases outside the gene matches: 8. The CDR3 totals 17 residues. Germline loops: CDR1 SEHNR, CDR2 FQNEAQ (reference sequence). The CDR3 spells CASSSDLAGGSYNEQFF. CDR3 bases: TGTGCCAGCAGCTCCGACTTGGCGGGAGGGTCCTACAATGAGCAGTTCTTC.

J is TRBJ2-7 and V is TRBV7-9, with D hard to call. This CDR3 has 14 amino acids. The ends were cut back, 5 bases at V and 2 bases at J, with 13 bases in the middle. Germline V gene sequence: CDR1 SEHNR, CDR2 FQNEAQ (reference sequence). CDR3 nucleotide sequence: TGTGCCAGCAGCGCCCGGAATGCCCCCTACGAGCAGTACTTC. Translating it yields CASSARNAPYEQYF.

The chain carries TRBV6-1 and TRBJ1-1; D remains unclear. V was clipped by 6 bases and J by 1 base, with 9 bases between them. The germline gives CDR1 MNHNS, CDR2 SASEGT. This CDR3 has 13 amino acids. The CDR3 coding sequence is TGTGCCAGCAGCTTGACGGCGAACACTGAAGCTTTCTTT. Translation: CASSLTANTEAFF.

This chain connects TRBV2 to TRBJ2-1; TRBD1 agrees at 8 bases. The CDR3 totals 14 residues. The V gene's germline CDR1 is SNHLY and CDR2 FYNNEI. With 7 bases clipped from V and 10 bases from J, the junction kept 12 bases outside the gene matches. The CDR3 DNA follows: TGTGCCAGCATTATGGGACAGGCTTACGGGGAGCAGTTCTTC. It encodes CASIMGQAYGEQFF.

Only a few counts were recorded for this clone. The V and J genes are TRBV19 and TRBJ1-1; no firm D call. The V end lost 3 bases, the J end lost 0 bases, and 5 bases lay between the germline ends. CDR1 LNHDA and CDR2 SQIVND come from the germline V gene (reference sequence). This CDR3 spans 13 amino acids. This CDR3 reads CASSIILNTEAFF. CDR3 DNA sequence: TGTGCCAGTAGTATTATTTTGAACACTGAAGCTTTCTTT.

The chain recombines TRBV5-1 with TRBJ1-6; D not certain. CDR3 length equals 19 residues. Trimming shortened V by 5 bases and J by 0 bases, and 21 bases separated the two germline ends. The germline V gene encodes CDR1 SGHRS and CDR2 YFSETQ. The CDR3 region has the DNA TGCGCCAGCAGTTACCGATTACACCGGCCGAGCTCCTATAATTCACCCCTCCACTTT. This sequence encodes CASSYRLHRPSSYNSPLHF.

The chain links TRBV6-5 to TRBJ1-3, with D perhaps TRBD1 (5 bases). V lost 2 bases to trimming and J lost 2 bases, with 10 bases between them. The CDR3 extends over 15 amino acids. CDR1 is MNHEY, CDR2 SVGAGI, per germline. The CDR3 region is CASSYGHPPGNTIYF. CDR3 nucleotides: TGTGCCAGCAGTTACGGACACCCGCCTGGAAACACCATATATTTT.

V is TRBV29-1 and J is TRBJ2-1, with 10 bases that match TRBD2. Germline V CDR1 and CDR2: SQVTM, ANQGSEA. The CDR3 has 14 residues. The ends lost 5 bases at V and 2 bases at J; junction bases unmatched: 3. CDR3 loop: CSVPGLAAYNEQFF. The CDR3 DNA is TGCAGCGTTCCAGGACTAGCGGCCTACAATGAGCAGTTCTTC.

This sequence joins TRBV2 and TRBJ1-3; tentative D call: TRBD1 (6 bases). CDR3 length equals 14 residues. The germline V gene encodes CDR1 SNHLY and CDR2 FYNNEI. V gave up 5 bases and J gave up 4 bases, with 12 bases separating them. In DNA form, the CDR3 reads TGTGCCAGCAGTCCGTTACAGGGAGGAAACACCATATATTTT. It is translated as CASSPLQGGNTIYF.